This T cell receptor (beta chain) originates from a study of blood T cell repertoires in COVID-19 (dated by TCRdb to about 2020). General notes on the study: Samples from collaborators originated in the United States, Italy and Spain and spanned both the acute and convalescent phases of COVID-19. HLA class I and class II types, where available, came from metadata supplied by the sample provider rather than from assay-based typing. Samples were obtained from the ongoing ImmuneRACE study (first 160 participants) and from about 1,300 subjects provided by 6 global collaborators. The repertoires were released in a freely available public database meant as a resource for research on the immune response to SARS-CoV-2. The material from the prospective study consisted of cDNA or gDNA derived from T cells, B-cell-depleted T cells, or PBMCs. Subjects who had been exposed to COVID-19, were actively infected with it, or had recovered from it provided the deeply sampled blood TCRbeta repertoires that made up the dataset. The sample metadata nearly always contained a de-identified subject ID, COVID-19 status, age in years and sex. What the study reported, not specific to this receptor: The amount of clinical and demographic metadata varied by source and participant and was provided uncurated.

Samples from volunteer blood donors who had recovered from COVID-19 were contributed by a second Seattle source. The collaborating institutions used their own protocols to collect whole blood in K2EDTA tubes. Collaborator samples were shipped for TCRbeta analysis as frozen whole blood, isolated PBMCs, or DNA extracted from either sample type. As encoded in the germline V gene (reference sequence), CDR1 is DFQATT while CDR2 is SNEGSKA. V is trimmed back by 6 bases and J by 4 bases, and the junction contains 9 bases that no gene match accounts for. Measured from the cysteine to the phenylalanine, the CDR3 is 15 residues long. Of the read, only the CDR3 DNA is kept; its 45 bases are in frame from base 1. With respect to this clone: This clone's antigen is unknown. Base-call qualities are not available, and no considerably larger clone is one nucleotide away.

The immunoSEQ Assay, a bias-controlled multiplex PCR, was used to amplify TCRbeta CDR3 regions from genomic DNA. The study's processing was this. The number of nucleated cells in each sample was estimated from the amplification of reference gene primers within the assay. To quantify the absolute abundance of each unique TCRbeta CDR3 rearrangement, sequence reads were collapsed and filtered. For each sample, productive Simpson clonality was calculated as the square root of Simpson's diversity index across productive rearrangements. The immuneACCESS repertoire file appears here via TCRdb, limited to in-frame rearrangements. These files lack a portion of the clones; in checked studies, under half of the deficit traces to unresolved V genes, and the cause of the others is not known. D and trimming were read from the DNA, whereas the V and J calls and clone size are those reported in that table. The sample has around 200,000 clones on record, 80% to 90% of them singletons. 5.5% to 7.5% of the sample is taken by the ten largest.

The V gene is TRBV20-1 and the J gene is TRBJ2-1; the junction holds 10 bases that match TRBD2. Sequences were obtained from peripheral blood. The clonotype originates from a man aged 55 to 70 who had recovered from COVID-19. Read as DNA, the sequence is TGCAGTGCGAGTGCCCAACTAGCGGGGTACAATGAGCAGTTCTTC. This codes for CSASAQLAGYNEQFF.